Listed below are T cell receptor beta chains from one sample, sequenced in a study of T-cell reconstitution after alpha-beta-depleted transplantation in children. A single record per CDR3 protein comes from TCRdb applying MiXCR to the PCR reads. This table has 70,000 to 95,000 distinct CDR3 sequences, 10% to 15% appearing once. The source material was PBMCs from the stem cell graft donor, sampled from the stem cell graft. The receptor set was obtained from a human donor who donated a stem cell graft to a child with inherited bone marrow failure. CDR3s include the opening cysteine and the closing phenylalanine or tryptophan. D genes are given only for firm matches. A clone size is listed for some rows: how often the clone was seen (once, few, many), or a class if it is expanded.

16	TRBJ2-7	TRBV20-1	many	-	TGCAGTGCTAAGGACAACCACGAGGCGGTCTCCTACGAGCAGTACTTC	CSAKDNHEAVSYEQYF
17	TRBJ1-1	TRBV6-5	-	-	TGTGCCAGCAGTTTCGCCGGATTCGGCTGGGGAGAAACTGAAGCTTTCTTT	CASSFAGFGWGETEAFF
14	TRBJ1-5	TRBV19	many	-	TGTGCCAGTAACCCAACTAACCTCGTACCAGCCCAGCATTTT	CASNPTNLVPAQHF
15	TRBJ2-5	TRBV5-1	many	-	TGCGCCAGCAGCTCGGAGGGGCCCGTCGAAGAGACCCAGTACTTC	CASSSEGPVEETQYF
15	TRBJ2-2	TRBV2	-	-	TGTGCCAGCAGTCCTACTAGCAGATACACCGGGGAGCTTTTTTTT	CASSPTSRYTGELFF
14	TRBJ2-5	TRBV7-2	-	-	TGTGCCAGCAGCTTTTCGGGGGCCCAAGAGACCCAGTACTTC	CASSFSGAQETQYF
14	TRBJ2-5	TRBV18	many	-	TGTGCCAGCTCCACGGCCGGGACGGGGGAGACCCAGTACTTC	CASSTAGTGETQYF
12	TRBJ2-3	TRBV29-1	many	TRBD2	TGCAGCGCCTCGACTAGCGCAGATACGCAGTATTTT	CSASTSADTQYF
15	TRBJ1-1	TRBV10-3	many	-	TGTGCCATCAGTGAAGTGGAACAGAGGCAGGGACCAGCTTTCTTT	CAISEVEQRQGPAFF
13	TRBJ1-1	TRBV5-1	many	-	TGCGCCAGCAGCTGGGACGCCTACACTGAAGCTTTCTTT	CASSWDAYTEAFF
15	TRBJ2-7	TRBV15	many	TRBD1	TGTGCCACCAGCAGAGTCCGGGACAGCTTCTCCGAGCAGTACTTC	CATSRVRDSFSEQYF
13	TRBJ2-3	TRBV29-1	many	-	TGCAGCGTTGGAGGAGGGAGTGGAAATACGCAGTATTTT	CSVGGGSGNTQYF
15	TRBJ2-5	TRBV4-3	many	TRBD2	TGCGCCAGCAGCCTCGGTTTAGCGGGGGGTGAGACCCAGTACTTC	CASSLGLAGGETQYF
16	TRBJ2-7	TRBV12-3/TRBV12-4	many	TRBD2	TGTGCCAGCAGTTTAGGGGTAGCGGGGGTCTCCTACGAGCAGTACTTC	CASSLGVAGVSYEQYF
15	TRBJ2-3	TRBV9	many	TRBD2	TGTGCCAGCAGCCCAGAAGCGGGGGCGAGAGATACGCAGTATTTT	CASSPEAGARDTQYF
17	TRBJ2-3	TRBV4-3	many	TRBD2	TGCGCCAGCAGCCCAGGGACTAGCGGGAGTAGGACAGATACGCAGTATTTT	CASSPGTSGSRTDTQYF
12	TRBJ1-1	TRBV20-1	many	-	TGCAGTGCCACTAGGGGTGAGGGGCCCGCTTTCTTT	CSATRGEGPAFF
14	TRBJ2-5	TRBV5-1	few	TRBD1	TGCGCCAGCAGCGCCGGGACAGGGTGGGAGACCCAGTACTTC	CASSAGTGWETQYF
16	TRBJ2-3	TRBV7-2	many	TRBD2	TGTGCCAGCAGCCTTGGGACTAGCGGGTTCCGGGATACGCAGTATTTT	CASSLGTSGFRDTQYF
14	TRBJ2-2	TRBV29-1	many	-	TGCAGCGTTGGAGGGATTGCGAACACCGGGGAGCTGTTTTTT	CSVGGIANTGELFF
12	TRBJ1-2	TRBV12-3/TRBV12-4	many	-	TGTGCCAGCAGTTACCAGGGACATGGCTACACCTTC	CASSYQGHGYTF
13	TRBJ1-2	TRBV5-1	many	-	TGCGCCAGCAGCTTCCAGGGATACTATGGCTACACCTTC	CASSFQGYYGYTF
14	TRBJ2-1	TRBV7-9	many	-	TGTGCCAGCAGCTTAGCGTTCGGTTGGGATGAGCAGTTCTTC	CASSLAFGWDEQFF
14	TRBJ1-1	TRBV18	many	-	TGTGCCAGCTCACCGATCGAGGGTGGCACTGAAGCTTTCTTT	CASSPIEGGTEAFF
13	TRBJ1-1	TRBV6-2/TRBV6-3	many	-	TGTGCCAGCAGTACGATCCTTGGTAGTGAAGCTTTCTTT	CASSTILGSEAFF
16	TRBJ2-1	TRBV19	-	-	TGTGCCAGTATTGATCGTCGGGAGCCCAGGGTCCGTGAGCAGTTCTTC	CASIDRREPRVREQFF
13	TRBJ2-1	TRBV9	many	TRBD2	TGTGCCAGCAGCGTAGGGCTAGCGGGAGAAGAGTTCTTC	CASSVGLAGEEFF
14	TRBJ2-5	TRBV7-9	many	TRBD2	TGTGCCAGCAGCCTCCGCGGGGGTGGCGAGACCCAGTACTTC	CASSLRGGGETQYF
15	TRBJ2-3	TRBV2	many	TRBD2	TGTGCCAGCATAAACGACGGGACTAGCGGCGATACGCAGTATTTT	CASINDGTSGDTQYF
18	TRBJ2-5	TRBV4-1	many	TRBD2	TGCGCCAGCAGCCAAGGACTAGCGGGAGGCCATAGCCAAGAGACCCAGTACTTC	CASSQGLAGGHSQETQYF
15	TRBJ2-7	TRBV9	many	TRBD1	TGTGCCAGCAGCGTAGGGGGACAGGGGATCTACGAGCAGTACTTC	CASSVGGQGIYEQYF
14	TRBJ1-2	TRBV3-1	many	-	TGTGCCAGCAGCCAAGATCCAGGATCATACGGCTACACCTTC	CASSQDPGSYGYTF
12	TRBJ2-3	TRBV7-9	-	TRBD1	TGTGCCAGCAGCTTACGGGACAGTACGCAGTATTTT	CASSLRDSTQYF